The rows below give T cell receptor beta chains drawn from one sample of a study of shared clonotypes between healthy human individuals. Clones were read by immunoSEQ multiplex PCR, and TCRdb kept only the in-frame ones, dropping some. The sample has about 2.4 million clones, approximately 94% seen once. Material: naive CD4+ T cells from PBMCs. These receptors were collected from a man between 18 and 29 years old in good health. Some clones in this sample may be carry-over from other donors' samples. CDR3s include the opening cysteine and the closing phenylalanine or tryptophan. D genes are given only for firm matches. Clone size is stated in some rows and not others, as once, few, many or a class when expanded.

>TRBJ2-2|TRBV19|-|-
CASSIDRVGAGELFF
TGTGCCAGTAGTATAGACCGGGTAGGGGCCGGGGAGCTGTTTTTT
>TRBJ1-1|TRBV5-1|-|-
CASSSGPNTEAFF
TGCGCCAGCAGCTCCGGACCGAACACTGAAGCTTTCTTT
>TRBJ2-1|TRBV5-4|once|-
CASSFGGGGSYNEQFF
TGTGCCAGCAGCTTCGGGGGAGGGGGCTCCTACAATGAGCAGTTCTTC
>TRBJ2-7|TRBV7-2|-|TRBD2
CASSLRSSGRLDPYEQYF
TGTGCCAGCAGCTTACGGTCTAGCGGGAGGCTGGACCCCTACGAGCAGTACTTC
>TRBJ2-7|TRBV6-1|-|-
CASSGGRTYEQYF
TGTGCCAGCAGTGGAGGCAGGACCTACGAGCAGTACTTC
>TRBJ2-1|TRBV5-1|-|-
CASSFGGDQPNEQFF
TGCGCCAGCAGCTTTGGTGGTGACCAACCCAATGAGCAGTTCTTC
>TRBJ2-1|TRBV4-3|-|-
CASSQHPQASEQFF
TGCGCCAGCAGCCAACATCCTCAGGCTTCAGAGCAGTTCTTC
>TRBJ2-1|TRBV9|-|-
CASSTSPYNEQFF
TGTGCCAGCAGCACTAGCCCTTACAATGAGCAGTTCTTC
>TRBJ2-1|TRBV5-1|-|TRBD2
CASSFRPATSGNYNEQFF
TGCGCCAGCAGCTTCCGACCCGCCACTAGCGGGAACTACAATGAGCAGTTCTTC
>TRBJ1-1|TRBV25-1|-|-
CASILSGRNTEAFF
TGTGCCAGCATCTTATCGGGCAGAAACACTGAAGCTTTCTTT
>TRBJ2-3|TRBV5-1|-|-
CASSLIVTGSTDTQYF
TGCGCCAGCAGCCTCATTGTGACTGGTAGCACAGATACGCAGTATTTT
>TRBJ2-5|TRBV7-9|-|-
CASSSAGEAETQYF
TGTGCCAGCAGCTCCGCCGGAGAGGCGGAGACCCAGTACTTC
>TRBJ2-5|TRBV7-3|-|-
CASSLRGGNQETQYF
TGTGCCAGCAGCTTAAGAGGGGGTAACCAAGAGACCCAGTACTTC
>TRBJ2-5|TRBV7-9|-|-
CASRAGETQYF
TGTGCCAGCAGAGCGGGAGAGACCCAGTACTTC
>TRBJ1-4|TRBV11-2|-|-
CASSRAAGGEKLFF
TGTGCCAGCAGCAGAGCGGCAGGCGGGGAAAAACTGTTTTTT
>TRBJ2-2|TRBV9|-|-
CASSVEGGRSGELFF
TGTGCCAGCAGCGTAGAAGGGGGGCGCTCCGGGGAGCTGTTTTTT
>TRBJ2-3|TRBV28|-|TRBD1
CASRLTGADTQYF
TGTGCCAGCAGGCTGACAGGGGCAGATACGCAGTATTTT
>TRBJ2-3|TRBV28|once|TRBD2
CASSLPGTSGITDTQYF
TGTGCCAGCAGTTTACCCGGGACTAGCGGGATTACAGATACGCAGTATTTT
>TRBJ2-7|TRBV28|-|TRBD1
CASSKLQGVLYEQYF
TGTGCCAGCAGCAAACTCCAGGGGGTTCTATACGAGCAGTACTTC
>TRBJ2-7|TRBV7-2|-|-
CASSLVGSLYEQYF
TGTGCCAGCAGCTTAGTAGGCTCCCTCTACGAGCAGTACTTC
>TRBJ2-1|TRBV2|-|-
CASSVWGGNEQFF
TGTGCCAGCAGTGTTTGGGGCGGGAATGAGCAGTTCTTC
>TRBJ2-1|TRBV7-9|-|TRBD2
CASSSNSGSYLYNEQFF
TGTGCCAGCAGCTCAAACAGCGGGAGCTATCTCTACAATGAGCAGTTCTTC
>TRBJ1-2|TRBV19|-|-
CAPRHGVYGYTF
TGTGCCCCTAGACACGGTGTCTATGGCTACACCTTC
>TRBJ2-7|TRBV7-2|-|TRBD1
CASSIGQGAYEQYF
TGTGCCAGCAGCATCGGACAGGGGGCCTACGAGCAGTACTTC
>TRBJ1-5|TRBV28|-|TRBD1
CASSLRDRDQGGPQHF
TGTGCCAGCAGTTTACGGGACAGGGACCAGGGTGGGCCCCAGCATTTT
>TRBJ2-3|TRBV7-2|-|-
CASSLSGTSTDTQYF
TGTGCCAGCAGCCTCAGCGGTACTAGCACAGATACGCAGTATTTT
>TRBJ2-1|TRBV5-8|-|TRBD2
CASSLTSGRYNEQFF
TGTGCCAGCAGCCTTACTAGCGGGAGGTACAATGAGCAGTTCTTC
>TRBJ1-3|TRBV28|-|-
CASSPDYSGNTIYF
TGTGCCAGCAGTCCCGATTACTCTGGAAACACCATATATTTT
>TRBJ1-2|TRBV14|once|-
CASSQVSYGYTF
TGTGCCAGCAGCCAAGTAAGCTATGGCTACACCTTC
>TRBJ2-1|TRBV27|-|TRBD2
CASNSKGRELPLLNEQFF
TGTGCCAGCAACTCAAAAGGGCGGGAGCTCCCACTTCTGAATGAGCAGTTCTTC
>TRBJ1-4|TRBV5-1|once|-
CASSFDNNGKPFF
TGCGCCAGCAGCTTCGATAACAATGGAAAACCGTTTTTT
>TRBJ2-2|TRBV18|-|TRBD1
CASSLRDRANTGELFF
TGTGCCAGCTCACTGCGGGACAGGGCGAACACCGGGGAGCTGTTTTTT
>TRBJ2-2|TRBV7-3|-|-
CASSLTVWGIGTGELFF
TGTGCCAGCAGCTTAACGGTCTGGGGGATAGGCACCGGGGAGCTGTTTTTT
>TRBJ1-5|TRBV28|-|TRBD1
CASGWDRRMVYSNQPQHF
TGTGCCAGCGGATGGGACAGGAGAATGGTCTATAGCAATCAGCCCCAGCATTTT
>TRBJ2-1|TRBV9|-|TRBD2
CASSVIGSSGFYNEQFF
TGTGCCAGCAGCGTAATAGGTTCTAGCGGGTTCTACAATGAGCAGTTCTTC
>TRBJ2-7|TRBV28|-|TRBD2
CASSFPGGGSRGEQYF
TGTGCCAGCAGTTTCCCCGGGGGGGGAAGTAGGGGCGAGCAGTACTTC
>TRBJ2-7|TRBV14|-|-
CASSQAGSLVLEQYF
TGTGCCAGCAGCCAAGCAGGGTCCCTAGTCTTAGAGCAGTACTTC
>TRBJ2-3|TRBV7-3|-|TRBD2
CASSLTPTSADTQYF
TGTGCCAGCAGCTTAACCCCGACTAGCGCAGATACGCAGTATTTT
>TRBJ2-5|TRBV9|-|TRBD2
CASSVTASGSQETQYF
TGTGCCAGCAGCGTAACAGCTAGCGGGAGTCAAGAGACCCAGTACTTC
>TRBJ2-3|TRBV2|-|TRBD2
CASSEARGAGTDTQYF
TGTGCCAGCAGTGAAGCGCGGGGGGCCGGCACAGATACGCAGTATTTT
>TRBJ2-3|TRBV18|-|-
CASSPPGSVGTDTQYF
TGTGCCAGCTCACCACCGGGATCCGTAGGCACAGATACGCAGTATTTT
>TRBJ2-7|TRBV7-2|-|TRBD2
CASSPNLAGVVEQYF
TGTGCCAGCAGCCCCAATTTAGCGGGAGTCGTCGAGCAGTACTTC
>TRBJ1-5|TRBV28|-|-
CASSSALGTQPQHF
TGTGCCAGCAGTTCGGCTCTGGGCACTCAGCCCCAGCATTTT
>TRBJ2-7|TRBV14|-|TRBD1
CASSRFQGESYEQYF
TGTGCCAGCAGCAGATTCCAGGGGGAATCGTACGAGCAGTACTTC
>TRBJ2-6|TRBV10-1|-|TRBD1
CASRWGQGTGANVLTF
TGCGCCAGCAGGTGGGGACAGGGAACTGGGGCCAACGTCCTGACTTTC
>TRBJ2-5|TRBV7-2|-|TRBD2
CASSTRRPTSGQETQYF
TGTGCCAGCAGCACCCGACGCCCCACTAGCGGACAAGAGACCCAGTACTTC
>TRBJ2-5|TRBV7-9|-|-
CASSLGTILRREQYF
TGTGCCAGCAGCCTCGGGACAATACTTCGCAGAGAGCAGTACTTC
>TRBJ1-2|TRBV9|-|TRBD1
CASSVGWTGSYGYTF
TGTGCCAGCAGCGTAGGTTGGACAGGGAGTTATGGCTACACCTTC